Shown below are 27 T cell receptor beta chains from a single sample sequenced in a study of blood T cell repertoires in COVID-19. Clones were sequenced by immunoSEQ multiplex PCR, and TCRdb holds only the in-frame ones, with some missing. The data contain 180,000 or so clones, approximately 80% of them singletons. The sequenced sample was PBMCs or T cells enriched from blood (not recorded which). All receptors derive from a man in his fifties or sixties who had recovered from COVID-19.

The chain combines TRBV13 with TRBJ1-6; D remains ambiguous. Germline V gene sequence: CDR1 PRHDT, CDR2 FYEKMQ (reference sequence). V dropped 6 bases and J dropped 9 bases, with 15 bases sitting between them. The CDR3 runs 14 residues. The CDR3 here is CASSLNIASSPLHF. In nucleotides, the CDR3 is TGTGCCAGCAGTTTAAACATTGCCAGTTCACCCCTCCACTTT.

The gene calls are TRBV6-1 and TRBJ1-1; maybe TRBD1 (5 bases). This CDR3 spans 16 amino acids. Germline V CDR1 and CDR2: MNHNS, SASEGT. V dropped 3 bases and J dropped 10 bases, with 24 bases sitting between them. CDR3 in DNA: TGTGCCAGCAGTGACAGTGGGGGTGATAGGGGAGGTAGAGCTTTCTTT. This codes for CASSDSGGDRGGRAFF.

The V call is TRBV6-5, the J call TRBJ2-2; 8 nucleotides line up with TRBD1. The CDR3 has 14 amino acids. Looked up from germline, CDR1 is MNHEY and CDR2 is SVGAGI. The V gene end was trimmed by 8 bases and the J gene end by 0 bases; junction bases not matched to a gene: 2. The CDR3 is CASSRGPNTGELFF. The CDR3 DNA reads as TGTGCCAGCTCCAGGGGGCCGAACACCGGGGAGCTGTTTTTT.

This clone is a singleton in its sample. The CDR3 protein is CASSNRDDEQFF. CDR3 in DNA: TGTGCCAGCAGTAACAGGGACGATGAGCAGTTCTTC. V is TRBV6-5 and J is TRBJ2-1; weak D call: TRBD1 (6 bases). CDR1 and CDR2 (germline): MNHEY, SVGAGI. V lost 5 bases and J lost 8, with 10 bases in between. The CDR3 length is 12 residues.

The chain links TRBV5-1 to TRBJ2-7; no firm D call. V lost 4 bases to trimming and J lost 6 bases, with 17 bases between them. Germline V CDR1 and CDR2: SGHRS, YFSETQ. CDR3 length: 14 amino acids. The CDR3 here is CASSLGEITSEQYF. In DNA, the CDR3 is TGCGCCAGCAGCCTGGGCGAGATTACCTCCGAGCAGTACTTC.

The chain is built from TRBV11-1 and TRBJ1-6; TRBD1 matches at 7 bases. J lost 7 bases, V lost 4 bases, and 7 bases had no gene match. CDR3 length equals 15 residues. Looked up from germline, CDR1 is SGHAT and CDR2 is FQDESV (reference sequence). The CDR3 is CASSSGQAGNSPLHF. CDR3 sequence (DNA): TGTGCCAGCAGCTCCGGACAGGCGGGAAATTCACCCCTCCACTTT.

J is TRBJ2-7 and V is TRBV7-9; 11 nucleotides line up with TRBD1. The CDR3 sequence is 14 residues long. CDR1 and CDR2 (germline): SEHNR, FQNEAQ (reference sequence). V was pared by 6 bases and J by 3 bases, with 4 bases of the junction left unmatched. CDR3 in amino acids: CASRGTGGNYEQYF. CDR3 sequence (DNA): TGTGCCAGCAGGGGGACAGGGGGAAACTACGAGCAGTACTTC. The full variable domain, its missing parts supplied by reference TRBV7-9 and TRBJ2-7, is DTGVSQNPRHKITKRGQNVTFRCDPISEHNRLYWYRQTLGQGPEFLTYFQNEAQLEKSRLLSDRFSAERPKGSFSTLEIQRTEQGDSAMYLCASRGTGGNYEQYFGPGTRLTVT.

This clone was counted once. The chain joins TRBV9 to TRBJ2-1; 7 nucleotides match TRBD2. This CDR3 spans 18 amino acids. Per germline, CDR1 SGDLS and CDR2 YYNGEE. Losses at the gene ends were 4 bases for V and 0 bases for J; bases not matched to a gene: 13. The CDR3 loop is CASSPSSLAGSSYNEQFF. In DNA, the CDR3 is TGTGCCAGCAGCCCTTCCTCGTTAGCGGGTAGCTCCTACAATGAGCAGTTCTTC.

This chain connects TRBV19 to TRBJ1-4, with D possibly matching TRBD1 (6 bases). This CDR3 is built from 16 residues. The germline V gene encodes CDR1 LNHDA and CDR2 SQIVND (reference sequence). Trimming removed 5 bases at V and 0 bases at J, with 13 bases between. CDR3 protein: CASSPRTVATNEKLFF. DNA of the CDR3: TGTGCCAGTAGTCCCCGGACAGTTGCAACTAATGAAAAACTGTTTTTT.

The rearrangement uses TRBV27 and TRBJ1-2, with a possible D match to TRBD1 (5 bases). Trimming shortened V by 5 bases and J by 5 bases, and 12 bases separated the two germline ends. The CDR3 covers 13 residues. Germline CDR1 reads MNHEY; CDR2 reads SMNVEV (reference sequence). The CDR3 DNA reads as TGTGCCAGCAGTCCGACAGCATCTTATGGCTACACCTTC. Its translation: CASSPTASYGYTF.

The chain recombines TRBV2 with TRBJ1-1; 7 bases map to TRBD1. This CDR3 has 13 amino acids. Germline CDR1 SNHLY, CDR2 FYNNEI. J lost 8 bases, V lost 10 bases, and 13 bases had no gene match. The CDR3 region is CATTLLQGTEAFF. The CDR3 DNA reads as TGTGCCACGACGCTACTACAGGGGACGGAAGCTTTCTTT. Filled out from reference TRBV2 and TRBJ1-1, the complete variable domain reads EPEVTQTPSHQVTQMGQEVILRCVPISNHLYFYWYRQILGQKVEFLVSFYNNEISEKSEIFDDQFSVERPDGSNFTLKIRSTKLEDSAMYFCATTLLQGTEAFFGQGTRLTVV.

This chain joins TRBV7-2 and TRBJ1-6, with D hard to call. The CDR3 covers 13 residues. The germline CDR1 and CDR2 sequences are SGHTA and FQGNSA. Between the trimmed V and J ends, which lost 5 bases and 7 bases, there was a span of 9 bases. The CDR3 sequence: CASSRARNSPLHF. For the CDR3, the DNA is TGTGCCAGCAGCCGTGCTAGAAATTCACCCCTCCACTTT.

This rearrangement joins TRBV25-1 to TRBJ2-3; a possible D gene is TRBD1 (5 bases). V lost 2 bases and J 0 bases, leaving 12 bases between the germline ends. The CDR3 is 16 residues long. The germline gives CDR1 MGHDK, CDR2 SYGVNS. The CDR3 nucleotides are TGTGCCAGCAGTGAAGTGACAGAACCTAGCACAGATACGCAGTATTTT. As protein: CASSEVTEPSTDTQYF.

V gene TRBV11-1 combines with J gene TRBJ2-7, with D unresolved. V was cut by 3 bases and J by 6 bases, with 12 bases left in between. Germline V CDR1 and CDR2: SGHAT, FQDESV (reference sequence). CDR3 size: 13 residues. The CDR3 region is CASSFGLVLEQYF. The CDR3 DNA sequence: TGTGCCAGCAGCTTCGGCCTAGTCCTCGAGCAGTACTTC.

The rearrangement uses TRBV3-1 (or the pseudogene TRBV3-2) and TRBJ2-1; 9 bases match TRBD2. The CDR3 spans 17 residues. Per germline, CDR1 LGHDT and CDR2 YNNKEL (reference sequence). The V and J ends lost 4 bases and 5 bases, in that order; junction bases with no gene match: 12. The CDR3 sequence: CASSLFPVASGNNEQFF. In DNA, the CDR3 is TGTGCCAGCAGCCTCTTTCCTGTGGCTAGCGGGAACAATGAGCAGTTCTTC.

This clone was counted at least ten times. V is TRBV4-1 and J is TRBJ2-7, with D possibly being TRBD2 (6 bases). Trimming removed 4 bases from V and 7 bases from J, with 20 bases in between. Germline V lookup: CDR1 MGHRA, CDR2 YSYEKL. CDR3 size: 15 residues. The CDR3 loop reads CASSLGGQGRGEQYF. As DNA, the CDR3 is TGCGCCAGCAGCCTCGGCGGGCAGGGCCGGGGGGAGCAGTACTTC.

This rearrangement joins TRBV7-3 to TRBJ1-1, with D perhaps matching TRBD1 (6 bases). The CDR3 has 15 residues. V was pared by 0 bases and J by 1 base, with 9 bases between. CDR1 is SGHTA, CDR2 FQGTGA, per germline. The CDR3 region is CASSLTGQQNTEAFF. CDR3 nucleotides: TGTGCCAGCAGCTTAACCGGACAGCAGAACACTGAAGCTTTCTTT.

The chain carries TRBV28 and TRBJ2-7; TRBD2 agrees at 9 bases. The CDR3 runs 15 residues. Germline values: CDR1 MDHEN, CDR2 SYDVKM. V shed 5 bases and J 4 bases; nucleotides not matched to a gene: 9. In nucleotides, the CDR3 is TGTGCCAGCAGTCCCCAGGGACTAGCCCAATACGAGCAGTACTTC. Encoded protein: CASSPQGLAQYEQYF. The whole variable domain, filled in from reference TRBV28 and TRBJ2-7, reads DVKVTQSSRYLVKRTGEKVFLECVQDMDHENMFWYRQDPGLGLRLIYFSYDVKMKEKGDIPEGYSVSREKKERFSLILESASTNQTSMYLCASSPQGLAQYEQYFGPGTRLTVT.

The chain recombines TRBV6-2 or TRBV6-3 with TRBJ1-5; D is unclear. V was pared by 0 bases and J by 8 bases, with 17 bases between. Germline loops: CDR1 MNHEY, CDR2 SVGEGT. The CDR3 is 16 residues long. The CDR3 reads CASSYSGGVGAKPQHF. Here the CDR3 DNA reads TGTGCCAGCAGTTACTCGGGCGGGGTAGGCGCGAAGCCCCAGCATTTT.

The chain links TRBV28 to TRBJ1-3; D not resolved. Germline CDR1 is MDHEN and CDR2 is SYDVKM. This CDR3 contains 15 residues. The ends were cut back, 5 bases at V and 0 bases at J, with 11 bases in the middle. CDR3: CASSRTEYSGNTIYF. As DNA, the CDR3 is TGTGCCAGCAGTCGGACTGAATACTCTGGAAACACCATATATTTT.

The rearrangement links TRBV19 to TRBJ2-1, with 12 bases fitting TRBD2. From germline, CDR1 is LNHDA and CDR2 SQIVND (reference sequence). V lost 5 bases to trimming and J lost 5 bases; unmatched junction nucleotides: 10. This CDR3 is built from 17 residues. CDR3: CASSRPPTSGRHNEQFF. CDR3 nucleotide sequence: TGTGCCAGTAGTCGCCCTCCGACTAGCGGGAGACACAATGAGCAGTTCTTC.

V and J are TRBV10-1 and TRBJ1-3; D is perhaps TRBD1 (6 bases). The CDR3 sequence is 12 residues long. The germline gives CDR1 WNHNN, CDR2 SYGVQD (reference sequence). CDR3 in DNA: TGCGCTAATGGGGGCCCTGGAAACACCATATATTTT. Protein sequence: CANGGPGNTIYF.

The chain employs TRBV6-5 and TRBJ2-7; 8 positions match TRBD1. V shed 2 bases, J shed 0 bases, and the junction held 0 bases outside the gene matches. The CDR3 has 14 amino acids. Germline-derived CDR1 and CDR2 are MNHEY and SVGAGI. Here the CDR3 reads CASSYDRGSYEQYF. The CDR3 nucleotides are TGTGCCAGCAGTTACGACAGGGGCTCCTACGAGCAGTACTTC.

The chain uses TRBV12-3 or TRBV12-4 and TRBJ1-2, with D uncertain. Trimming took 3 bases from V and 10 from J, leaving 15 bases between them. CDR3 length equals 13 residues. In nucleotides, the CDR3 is TGTGCCAGCAGTTTTGGTACAGTTCACGACTACACCTTC. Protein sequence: CASSFGTVHDYTF.

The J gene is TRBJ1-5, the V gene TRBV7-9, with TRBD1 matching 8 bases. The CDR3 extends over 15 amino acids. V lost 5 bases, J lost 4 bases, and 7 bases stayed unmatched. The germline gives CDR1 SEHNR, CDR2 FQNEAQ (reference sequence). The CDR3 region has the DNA TGTGCCAGCAGCGCACCCGGGACAGGAAATCAGCCCCAGCATTTT. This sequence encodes CASSAPGTGNQPQHF.

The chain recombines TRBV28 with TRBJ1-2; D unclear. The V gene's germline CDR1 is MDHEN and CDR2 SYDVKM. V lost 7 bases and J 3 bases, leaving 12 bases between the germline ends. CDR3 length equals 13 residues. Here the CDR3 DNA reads TGTGCCAGCACGATGCACGGGGACTATGGCTACACCTTC. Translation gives CASTMHGDYGYTF.

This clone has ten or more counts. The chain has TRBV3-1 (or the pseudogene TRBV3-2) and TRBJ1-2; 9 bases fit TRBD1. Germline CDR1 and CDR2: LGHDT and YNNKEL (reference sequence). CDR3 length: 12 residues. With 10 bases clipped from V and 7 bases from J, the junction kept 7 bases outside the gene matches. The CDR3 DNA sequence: TGTGCCACCACAACAGGGGGCGTTGGCTACACCTTC. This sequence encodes CATTTGGVGYTF.